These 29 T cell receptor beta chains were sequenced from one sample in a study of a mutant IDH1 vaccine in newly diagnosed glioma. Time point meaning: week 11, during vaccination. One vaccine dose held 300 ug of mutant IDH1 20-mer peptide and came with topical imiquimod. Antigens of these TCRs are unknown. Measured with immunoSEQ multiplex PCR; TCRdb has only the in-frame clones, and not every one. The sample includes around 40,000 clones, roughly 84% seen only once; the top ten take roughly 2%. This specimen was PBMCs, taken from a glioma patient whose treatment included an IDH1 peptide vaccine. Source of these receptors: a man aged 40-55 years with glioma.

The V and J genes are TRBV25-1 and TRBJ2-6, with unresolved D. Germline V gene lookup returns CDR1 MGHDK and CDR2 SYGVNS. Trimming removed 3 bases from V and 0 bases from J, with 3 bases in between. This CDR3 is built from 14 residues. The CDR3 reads CASSDVSGANVLTF. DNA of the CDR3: TGTGCCAGCAGTGACGTCTCTGGGGCCAACGTCCTGACTTTC. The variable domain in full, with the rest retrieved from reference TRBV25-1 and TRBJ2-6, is EADIYQTPRYLVIGTGKKITLECSQTMGHDKMYWYQQDPGMELHLIHYSYGVNSTEKGDLSSESTVSRIRTEHFPLTLESARPSHTSQYLCASSDVSGANVLTFGAGSRLTVL.

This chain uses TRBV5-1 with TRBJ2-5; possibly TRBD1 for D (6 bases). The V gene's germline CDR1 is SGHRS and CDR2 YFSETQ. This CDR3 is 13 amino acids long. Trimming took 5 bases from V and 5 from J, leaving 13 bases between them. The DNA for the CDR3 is TGCGCCAGCAGGGCACAGGGACGGGAGACCCAGTACTTC. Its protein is CASRAQGRETQYF.

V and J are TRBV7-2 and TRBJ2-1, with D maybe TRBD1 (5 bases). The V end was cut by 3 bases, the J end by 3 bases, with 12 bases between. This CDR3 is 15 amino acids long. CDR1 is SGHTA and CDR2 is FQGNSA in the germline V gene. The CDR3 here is CASSFGQGDYNEQFF. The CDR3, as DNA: TGTGCCAGCAGCTTCGGACAAGGGGACTACAATGAGCAGTTCTTC.

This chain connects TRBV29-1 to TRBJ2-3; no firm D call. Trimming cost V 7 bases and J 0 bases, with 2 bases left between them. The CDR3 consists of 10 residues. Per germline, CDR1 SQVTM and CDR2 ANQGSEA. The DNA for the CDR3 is TGCAGCGCCAGCACAGATACGCAGTATTTT. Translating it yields CSASTDTQYF.

CDR3 residues: CASSHAGLPETQYF. CDR3 bases: TGTGCCAGCAGCCACGCCGGACTGCCGGAGACCCAGTACTTC. The V and J genes are TRBV5-6 and TRBJ2-5; perhaps TRBD2 as D (5 bases). V lost 4 bases, J lost 5 bases, and 15 bases lay in between. The germline V gene encodes CDR1 SGHDT and CDR2 YYEEEE. The CDR3 has 14 amino acids.

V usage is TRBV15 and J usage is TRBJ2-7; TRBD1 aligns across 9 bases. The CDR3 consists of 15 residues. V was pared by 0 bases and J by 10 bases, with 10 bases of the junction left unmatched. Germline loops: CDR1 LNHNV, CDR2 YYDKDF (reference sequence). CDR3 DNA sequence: TGTGCCACCAGCAGAGAGGGGACAGGGCGGGATGAACAGTACTTC. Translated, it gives CATSREGTGRDEQYF.

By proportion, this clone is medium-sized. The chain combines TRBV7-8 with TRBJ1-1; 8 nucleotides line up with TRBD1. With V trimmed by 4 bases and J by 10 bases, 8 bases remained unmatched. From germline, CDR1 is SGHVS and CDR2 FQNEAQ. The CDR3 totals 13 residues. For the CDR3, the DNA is TGTGCCAGCAGCTCGGACAGGGCAATACTAGCTTTCTTT. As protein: CASSSDRAILAFF.

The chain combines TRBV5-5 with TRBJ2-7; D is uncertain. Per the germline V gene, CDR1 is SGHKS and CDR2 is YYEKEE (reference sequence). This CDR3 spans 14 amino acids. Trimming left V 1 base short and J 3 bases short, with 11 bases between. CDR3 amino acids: CASSLRDGYYEQYF. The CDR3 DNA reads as TGTGCCAGCAGCTTGCGCGACGGATACTACGAGCAGTACTTC.

The chain's CDR3 is CASSQDQGVGTEAFF. The CDR3 DNA sequence: TGTGCCAGCAGCCAGGACCAGGGGGTGGGCACTGAAGCTTTCTTT. The rearrangement links TRBV13 to TRBJ1-1; TRBD1 agrees at 7 bases. Germline V gene sequence: CDR1 PRHDT, CDR2 FYEKMQ (reference sequence). The length of the CDR3 is 15 residues. J was trimmed by 4 bases and V by 5 bases; bases with no gene match: 10.

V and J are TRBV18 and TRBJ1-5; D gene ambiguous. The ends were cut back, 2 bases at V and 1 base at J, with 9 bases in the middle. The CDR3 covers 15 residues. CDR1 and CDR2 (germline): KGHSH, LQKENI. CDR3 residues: CASSPTTQSNQPQHF. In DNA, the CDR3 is TGTGCCAGCTCACCAACAACGCAGAGCAATCAGCCCCAGCATTTT.

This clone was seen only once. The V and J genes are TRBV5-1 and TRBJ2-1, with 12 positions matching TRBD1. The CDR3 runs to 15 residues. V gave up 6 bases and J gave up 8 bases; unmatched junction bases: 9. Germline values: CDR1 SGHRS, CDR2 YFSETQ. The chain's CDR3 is CASTRSGQGADEQFF. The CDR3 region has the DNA TGCGCCAGCACCCGGTCGGGACAGGGGGCAGATGAGCAGTTCTTC.

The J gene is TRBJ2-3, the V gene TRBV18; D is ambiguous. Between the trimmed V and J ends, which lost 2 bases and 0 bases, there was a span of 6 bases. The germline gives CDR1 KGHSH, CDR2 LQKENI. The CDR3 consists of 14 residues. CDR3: CASSPSTSTDTQYF. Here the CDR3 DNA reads TGTGCCAGCTCACCATCGACTAGCACAGATACGCAGTATTTT.

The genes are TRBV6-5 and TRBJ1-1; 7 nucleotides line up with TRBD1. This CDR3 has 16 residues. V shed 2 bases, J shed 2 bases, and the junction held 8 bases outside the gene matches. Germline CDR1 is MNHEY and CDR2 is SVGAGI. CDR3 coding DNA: TGTGCCAGCAGTTACGACCCAGACAGGGCCAACACTGAAGCTTTCTTT. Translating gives CASSYDPDRANTEAFF.

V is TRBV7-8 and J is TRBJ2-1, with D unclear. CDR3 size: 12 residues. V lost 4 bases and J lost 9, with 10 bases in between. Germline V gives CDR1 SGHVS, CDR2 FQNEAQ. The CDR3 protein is CASSSNWGEQFF. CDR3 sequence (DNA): TGTGCCAGCAGCTCCAATTGGGGTGAGCAGTTCTTC.

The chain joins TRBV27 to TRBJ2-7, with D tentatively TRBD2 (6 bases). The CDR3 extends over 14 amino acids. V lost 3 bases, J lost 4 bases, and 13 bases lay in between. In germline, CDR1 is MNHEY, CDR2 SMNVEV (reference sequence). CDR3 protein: CASSFAGSSYEQYF. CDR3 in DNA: TGTGCCAGCAGTTTCGCGGGATCCTCTTACGAGCAGTACTTC.

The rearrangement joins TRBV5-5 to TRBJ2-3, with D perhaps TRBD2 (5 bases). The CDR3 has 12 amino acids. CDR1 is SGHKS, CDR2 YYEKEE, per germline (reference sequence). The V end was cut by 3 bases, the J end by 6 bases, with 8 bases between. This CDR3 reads CASSYERDTQYF. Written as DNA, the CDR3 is TGTGCCAGCAGCTACGAGCGGGATACGCAGTATTTT.

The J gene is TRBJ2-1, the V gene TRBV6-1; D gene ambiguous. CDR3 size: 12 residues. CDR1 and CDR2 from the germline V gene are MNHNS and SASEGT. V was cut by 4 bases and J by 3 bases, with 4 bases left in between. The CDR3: CASSVNYNEQFF. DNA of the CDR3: TGTGCCAGCAGTGTAAACTACAATGAGCAGTTCTTC.

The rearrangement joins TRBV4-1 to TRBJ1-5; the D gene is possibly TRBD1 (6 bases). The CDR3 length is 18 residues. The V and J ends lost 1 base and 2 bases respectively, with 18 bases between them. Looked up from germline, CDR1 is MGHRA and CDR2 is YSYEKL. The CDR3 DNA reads TGCGCCAGCAGCCAAGTGCCGGGGGCTAGGATGGGCAATCAGCCCCAGCATTTT. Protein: CASSQVPGARMGNQPQHF.

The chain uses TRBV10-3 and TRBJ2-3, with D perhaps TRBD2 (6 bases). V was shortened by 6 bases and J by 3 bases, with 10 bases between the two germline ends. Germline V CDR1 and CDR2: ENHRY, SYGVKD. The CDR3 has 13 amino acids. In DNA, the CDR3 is TGTGCCATCAGGCCTAGCGATACAGATACGCAGTATTTT. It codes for CAIRPSDTDTQYF.

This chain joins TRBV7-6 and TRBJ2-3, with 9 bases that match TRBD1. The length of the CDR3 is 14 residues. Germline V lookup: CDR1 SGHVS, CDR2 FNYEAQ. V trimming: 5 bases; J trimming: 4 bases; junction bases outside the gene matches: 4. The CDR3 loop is CASSGRTGADTQYF. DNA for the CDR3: TGTGCCAGCAGCGGACGGACAGGGGCAGATACGCAGTATTTT.

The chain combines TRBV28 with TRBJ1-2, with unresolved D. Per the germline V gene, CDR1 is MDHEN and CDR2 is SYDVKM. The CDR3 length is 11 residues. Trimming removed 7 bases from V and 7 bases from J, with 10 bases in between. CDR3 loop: CASMDGVGYTF. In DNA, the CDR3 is TGTGCCAGCATGGATGGAGTTGGCTACACCTTC.

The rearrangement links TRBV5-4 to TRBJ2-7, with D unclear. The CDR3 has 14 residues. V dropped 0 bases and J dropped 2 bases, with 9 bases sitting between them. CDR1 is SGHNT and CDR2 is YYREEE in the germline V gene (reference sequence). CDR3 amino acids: CASSLDGPPYEQYF. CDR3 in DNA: TGTGCCAGCAGCTTGGACGGTCCTCCCTACGAGCAGTACTTC.

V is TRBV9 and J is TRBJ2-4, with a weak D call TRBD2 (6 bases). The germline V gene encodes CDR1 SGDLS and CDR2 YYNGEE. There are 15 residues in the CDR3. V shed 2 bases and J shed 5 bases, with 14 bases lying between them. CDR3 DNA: TGTGCCAGCAGCGTGGACTCGGGACTGGAAAACATTCAGTACTTC. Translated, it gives CASSVDSGLENIQYF.

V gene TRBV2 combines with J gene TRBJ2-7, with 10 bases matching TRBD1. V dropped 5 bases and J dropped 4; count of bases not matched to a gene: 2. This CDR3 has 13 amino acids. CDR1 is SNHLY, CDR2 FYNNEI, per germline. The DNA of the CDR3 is TGTGCCAGCAGTAGACAGGGGGCGTACGAGCAGTACTTC. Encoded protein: CASSRQGAYEQYF.

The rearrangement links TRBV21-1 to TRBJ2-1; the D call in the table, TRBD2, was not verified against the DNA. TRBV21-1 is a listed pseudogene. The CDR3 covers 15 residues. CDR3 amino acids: CASASCNFVHNEQFF. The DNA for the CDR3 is TGTGCCAGCGCGAGTTGCAATTTCGTCCACAATGAGCAGTTCTTC.

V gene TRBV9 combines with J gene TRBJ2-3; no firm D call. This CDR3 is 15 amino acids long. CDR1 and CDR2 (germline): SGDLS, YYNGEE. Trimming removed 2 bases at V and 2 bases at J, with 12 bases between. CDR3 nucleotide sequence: TGTGCCAGCAGCGTGGGCCCTCTCTCCACAGATACGCAGTATTTT. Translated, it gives CASSVGPLSTDTQYF.

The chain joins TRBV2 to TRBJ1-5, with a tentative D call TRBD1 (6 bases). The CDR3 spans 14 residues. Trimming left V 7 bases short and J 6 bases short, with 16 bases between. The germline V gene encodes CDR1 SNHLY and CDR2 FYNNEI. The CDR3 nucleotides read TGTGCCAGCAACCCCGGAGGGGGAGGTCAGCCCCAGCATTTT. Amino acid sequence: CASNPGGGGQPQHF. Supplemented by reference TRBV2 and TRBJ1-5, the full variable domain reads EPEVTQTPSHQVTQMGQEVILRCVPISNHLYFYWYRQILGQKVEFLVSFYNNEISEKSEIFDDQFSVERPDGSNFTLKIRSTKLEDSAMYFCASNPGGGGQPQHFGDGTRLSIL.

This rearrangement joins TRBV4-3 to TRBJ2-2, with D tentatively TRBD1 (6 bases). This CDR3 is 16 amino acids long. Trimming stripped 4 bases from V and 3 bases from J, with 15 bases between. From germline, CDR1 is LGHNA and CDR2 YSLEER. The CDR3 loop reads CASSLDWGRHTGELFF. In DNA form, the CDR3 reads TGCGCCAGCAGCCTAGATTGGGGGCGCCACACCGGGGAGCTGTTTTTT.

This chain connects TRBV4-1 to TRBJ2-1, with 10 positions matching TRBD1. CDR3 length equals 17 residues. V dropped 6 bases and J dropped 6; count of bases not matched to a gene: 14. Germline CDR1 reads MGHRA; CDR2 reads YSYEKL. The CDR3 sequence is CASSSHPGTGERNEQFF. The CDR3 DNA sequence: TGCGCCAGCAGTTCACACCCCGGGACAGGGGAACGCAATGAGCAGTTCTTC.